A selection of T cell receptor beta chains follows, all from one sample in a study of T cells in Graves' hyperthyroidism and ophthalmopathy. A single record per CDR3 protein comes from TCRdb applying MiXCR to the multiplex PCR reads. Seen here are 480,000 or so distinct CDR3 sequences, about 45% observed once, and the top ten hold about two fifths. The specimen sequenced was peripheral blood or thyroid tissue (not recorded which). The receptors stem from an adult woman with Graves' disease, either hyperthyroidism or ophthalmopathy (not recorded which). Each CDR3 is given with its conserved first and last residue. The D gene is left open where the match is weak. Clone sizes are given selectively: once, few, many, or a class where the clone is expanded.

.	.	15	TRBV7-2	TRBJ1-2	TGTGCCAGCAGCCTAAACCCCAGGCATCGGGGCGGCTACACCTTC	CASSLNPRHRGGYTF
many	.	13	TRBV7-9	TRBJ2-5	TGTGCCAGCAGCCCCCCTATGGAAGAGACCCAGTACTTC	CASSPPMEETQYF
.	TRBD1	15	TRBV7-2	TRBJ2-1	TGTGCCAGCAGCTTATGGGACAGGGTTGGCAATGAGCAGTTCTTC	CASSLWDRVGNEQFF
many	TRBD2	16	TRBV7-2	TRBJ2-7	TGTGCCAGCAGCACCGGGGGACTAGCGGGAGGAAGCGAGCAGTACTTC	CASSTGGLAGGSEQYF
.	TRBD2	13	TRBV7-3	TRBJ2-7	TGTGCCAGCAGCTCCGGGAGGGCCGCTGTGCAGTACTTC	CASSSGRAAVQYF
few	TRBD1	17	TRBV28	TRBJ2-2	TGTGCCAGCAGTTTGGGCCGGGACAGACCGAACACCGGGGAGCTGTTTTTT	CASSLGRDRPNTGELFF
.	.	14	TRBV10-3	TRBJ1-1	TGTGCCATCAGTGCGTTGGACAAATCTTTCGAAGCTTTCTTT	CAISALDKSFEAFF
.	.	12	TRBV4-3	TRBJ2-3	TGCGCCAGCAGCCAAGATCAGAATACGCAGTATTTT	CASSQDQNTQYF
few	TRBD1	18	TRBV4-1	TRBJ1-6	TGCGCCAGCAGCCAGGCTACCGGACAGGGGGCTTTCAATTCACCCCTCCACTTT	CASSQATGQGAFNSPLHF
once	.	14	TRBV5-4	TRBJ2-7	TGTGCCAGCAGCTTGGGACATAGTACGGGGGAGCAGTACTTC	CASSLGHSTGEQYF
many	.	14	TRBV9	TRBJ2-7	TGTGCCAGCAGCGTAGCCCCCGAAGGGTACGAGCAGTACTTC	CASSVAPEGYEQYF
.	TRBD1	14	TRBV29-1	TRBJ1-1	TGCAGCGGCGGGCCGGGACAGCAGAACACTGAAGCTTTCTTT	CSGGPGQQNTEAFF
few	TRBD2	15	TRBV7-3	TRBJ2-2	TGTGCCAGCAGCCTTAGCGGGAGGCAGAGCGGGGAGCTGTTTTTT	CASSLSGRQSGELFF
.	.	15	TRBV5-5	TRBJ1-6	TGTGCCAGCAGCTTGCAGGGTGACAATAATTCACCCCTCCACTTT	CASSLQGDNNSPLHF
.	TRBD2	16	TRBV29-1	TRBJ2-2	TGCAGCGTTCGGACTAGCGGGAGAGGTAACACCGGGGAGCTGTTTTTT	CSVRTSGRGNTGELFF
many	.	15	TRBV10-3	TRBJ1-5	TGTGCCATCTCTCTGCGGGGGGATAGCAATCAGCCCCAGCATTTT	CAISLRGDSNQPQHF
.	.	14	TRBV20-1	TRBJ1-2	TGCAGTGCTAGAGTGGGCAGGGAGACATATGGCTACACCTTC	CSARVGRETYGYTF
.	.	14	TRBV12-3/TRBV12-4	TRBJ1-1	TGTGCCAGCTTACTTAGTCGATTGAACACTGAAGCTTTCTTT	CASLLSRLNTEAFF
.	.	15	TRBV7-2	TRBJ2-5	TGTGCCAGCAGCCCCCTGGGCCAGGCGATAGAGACCCAGTACTTC	CASSPLGQAIETQYF
many	.	12	TRBV29-1	TRBJ2-5	TGCAGCGACATACAGGGCCAGGAGACCCAGTACTTC	CSDIQGQETQYF
.	.	15	TRBV6-1	TRBJ1-1	TGTGCCAGCAGTGAAATGAGGGGAAGGGTCACTGAAGCTTTCTTT	CASSEMRGRVTEAFF
.	.	13	TRBV7-9	TRBJ1-2	TGTGCCAGCAGCTTGGACAGCCCGTATGGCTACACCTTC	CASSLDSPYGYTF
many	TRBD1	11	TRBV12-3/TRBV12-4	TRBJ1-5	TGTGCCAGCAGAACAGGGGGACAAACTCATTTT	CASRTGGQTHF
.	TRBD2	13	TRBV11-2	TRBJ2-5	TGTGCCAGCAGCTCTTTACTAGCGGGGTATAAGTACTTC	CASSSLLAGYKYF
.	.	15	TRBV7-6	TRBJ1-6	TGTGCCAGCAGCTTAGGATACAGGGATAATTCACCCCTCCACTTT	CASSLGYRDNSPLHF
many	.	14	TRBV12-3/TRBV12-4	TRBJ2-7	TGTGCCAGCAGTTTTACGGGGGAGCCCTACGAGCAGTACTTC	CASSFTGEPYEQYF
.	.	16	TRBV9	TRBJ1-2	TGTGCCAGCAGCGTAGGTCATACGGGGCTTGACTATGGCTACACCTTC	CASSVGHTGLDYGYTF
.	.	12	TRBV7-9	TRBJ2-7	TGTGCCAGCACTCCGGGACCCTACGAGCAGTACTTC	CASTPGPYEQYF
many	.	11	TRBV29-1	TRBJ2-5	TGCAGCGCAGGAAACCAAGAGACCCAGTACTTC	CSAGNQETQYF
many	TRBD1	17	TRBV9	TRBJ2-6	TGTGCCAGCAGCGTAGGGCAGGACAGGGACGGGGCCAACGTCCTGACTTTC	CASSVGQDRDGANVLTF
.	TRBD1	15	TRBV5-5	TRBJ1-5	TGTGCCAGCAGCACCACCGGGACAGGGCATCAGCCCCAGCATTTT	CASSTTGTGHQPQHF
.	.	13	TRBV6-2/TRBV6-3	TRBJ1-5	TGTGCCAGCAGTTACGGGGCCGTACAGCCCCAGCATTTT	CASSYGAVQPQHF
.	TRBD1	13	TRBV15	TRBJ1-6	TGTGCCACCAGCAACAGGGGTGATTCACCCCTCCACTTT	CATSNRGDSPLHF
.	.	11	TRBV29-1	TRBJ1-2	TGCAGCGCCTCGGAAGGGTATGGCTACACCTTC	CSASEGYGYTF
.	.	14	TRBV28	TRBJ2-2	TGTGCCAGCACCCCTGGGGGAAACACCGGGGAGCCGTTTTTT	CASTPGGNTGEPFF
many	.	13	TRBV9	TRBJ1-2	TGTGCCAGCAGCACAGGACGTCCCGGTGGCTACACCTTC	CASSTGRPGGYTF
.	.	15	TRBV24-1	TRBJ2-5	TGTGCCACCAGTGATTTAGGAGGGGTTCAAGAGACCCAGTACTTC	CATSDLGGVQETQYF
once	.	15	TRBV10-3	TRBJ1-1	TGTGCCAGCAGTTACGCGGGACTAACAACCACTGAAGCTTTCTTT	CASSYAGLTTTEAFF
.	TRBD2	16	TRBV2	TRBJ2-5	TGTGCCAGCAGTGCGCGAACTTCGCGGGGGGGAGAGACCCAGTACTTC	CASSARTSRGGETQYF
few	TRBD2	20	TRBV4-3	TRBJ2-7	TGCGCCAGCAGCCAACGGATCACCGGGACTAGCGGGAGGCATTCCTACGAGCAGTACTTC	CASSQRITGTSGRHSYEQYF
.	TRBD1	15	TRBV29-1	TRBJ1-2	TGCAGCGTTGGGACAGGGGCCAACAAGAACTATGGCTACACCTTC	CSVGTGANKNYGYTF
many	.	15	TRBV10-3	TRBJ1-3	TGTGCCATCAGTGTGACAGGAGCCCCTGGAAACACCATATATTTT	CAISVTGAPGNTIYF
few	.	13	TRBV10-2	TRBJ1-6	TGCGCCAGCGCCCAGACAGGCATCTCACCCCTCCACTTT	CASAQTGISPLHF
once	TRBD2	15	TRBV20-1	TRBJ2-5	TGCAGTGCCGTGACTAGCGGGAGAACGTGGGAGACCCAGTACTTC	CSAVTSGRTWETQYF
.	TRBD1	17	TRBV9	TRBJ1-1	TGTGCCAGCAGCGTTGTGGCAGGGGGTAGGGTGAACACTGAAGCTTTCTTT	CASSVVAGGRVNTEAFF
many	TRBD2	15	TRBV6-5	TRBJ2-2	TGTGCCAGCAGGCCGGGACTAGCGGGAGCCGGGGAGCTGTTTTTT	CASRPGLAGAGELFF
.	TRBD1	15	TRBV18	TRBJ2-7	TGTGCCAGCTCACCACCGGGACAGGAGCCCTACGAGCAGTACTTC	CASSPPGQEPYEQYF
many	TRBD2	16	TRBV4-1	TRBJ2-7	TGCGCCAGCAGCCAAGGGGGACTAGCGGGAGTCGACGAGCAGTACTTC	CASSQGGLAGVDEQYF
few	.	13	TRBV15	TRBJ1-1	TGTGCCACCGGGGGGTTGGGGCTCACTGAAGCTTTCTTT	CATGGLGLTEAFF
many	.	13	TRBV6-2/TRBV6-3	TRBJ1-1	TGTGCCAGCAGTTACGACGGGGGTACTGAAGCTTTCTTT	CASSYDGGTEAFF
.	.	14	TRBV29-1	TRBJ2-7	TGCAGCGTTGGTGGCAGGAGGACATCCTACGAGCAGTACTTC	CSVGGRRTSYEQYF
.	TRBD1	13	TRBV2	TRBJ1-1	TGTGCCAGCAGTGAAGAACCGACAGGGGGAGCTTTCTTT	CASSEEPTGGAFF
.	TRBD1	15	TRBV24-1	TRBJ2-5	TGTGCCACCAGTGATTGGGGACAGGCCCAAGAGACCCAGTACTTC	CATSDWGQAQETQYF
.	.	13	TRBV29-1	TRBJ1-6	TGCAGCGTTTCAAAGGGGACTGGTTCACCCCTCCACTTT	CSVSKGTGSPLHF